This T cell receptor (beta chain) stems from a study of shared clonotypes between healthy human individuals. At the level of the study: Aged 18 to 49, the donors were two women and a few men. Study results and caveats: Sampling covered blood only; tissue repertoires likely differ.

Worth noting for this clone: Its specificity is unknown.

Genomic DNA of every subset was divided equally among multiple immunoSEQ plates. Authors' data handling: Filtering differed for immunoSEQ, which gave only junction sequences without quality scores. Profiling relied on immunoSEQ multiplex PCR, and the TCRdb table lists in-frame clones only, not all of them. D and trimming come from the DNA, and the V and J calls and clone size come from that table. The profile covers under 600,000 clones, with around three quarters appearing a single time and around 13% taken by the ten largest. Sequencing used PBMCs. The sequence derives from a woman aged 40 to 50 in good health. Some clones in this sample may be carry-over from other donors' samples.

The CDR3 is CASSVGGLNSYEQYF. The CDR3 DNA follows: TGTGCCAGCAGCGTAGGCGGGTTAAACTCCTACGAGCAGTACTTC. This rearrangement joins TRBV9 to TRBJ2-7; TRBD2 is a possible D gene (5 bases). The CDR3 loop spans 15 amino acids. V lost 0 bases and J lost 0, with 10 bases in between. CDR1 is SGDLS and CDR2 is YYNGEE in the germline V gene.